This record covers a single TCR beta chain. Its antigen is currently unknown. Participants comprised healthy donors of bone marrow. Both 60 Vbeta primers and 13 Jbeta primers went into the PCR. The data were produced by immunoSEQ multiplex PCR, yet TCRdb's version contains in-frame clones alone and is incomplete. The sample has 100,000 to 150,000 clones; more than 60% are singletons. This sample was taken from a study of cytomegalovirus exposure and HLA in healthy donors. The study's findings and limits: Cytomegalovirus association was assigned to more than 150 TCR beta chains.

The sequenced sample was PBMCs. The sequence was collected from a woman aged 40-49 years in good health and CMV-seropositive.

The CDR3 spells CASSPRGTGGTEAFF. CDR3 DNA sequence: TGTGCCAGCTCACCACGTGGGACAGGGGGCACTGAAGCTTTCTTT. The V and J genes are TRBV18 and TRBJ1-1, with 11 nucleotides matching TRBD1. The CDR3 totals 15 residues. Germline lookup yields CDR1 KGHSH and CDR2 LQKENI. Germline trimming cut 1 base from V and 4 bases from J; bases unmatched to any gene: 2.